This passage covers 27 T cell receptor beta chains from one sample sequenced in a study of cytomegalovirus exposure and HLA in healthy donors. PCR used 60 Vbeta primers and 13 Jbeta primers. Here immunoSEQ multiplex PCR was the method, and the copy in TCRdb shows in-frame clones only, minus some. The table lists 96,000 or so clones, with around 3.4% in the top ten. The sample consisted of PBMCs. All receptors derive from a woman under 40 in good health and CMV-seronegative.

The V gene is TRBV7-9, the J gene TRBJ2-5; D possibly corresponds to TRBD2 (6 bases). The closer fit of TRBJ2-7 to the DNA end suggests the J call may be wrong. The CDR3 loop spans 14 amino acids. Germline V CDR1 and CDR2: SEHNR, FQNEAQ (reference sequence). CDR3 amino acids: CASSLARGADEQYF. CDR3 coding DNA: TGTGCCAGCAGCTTAGCGCGCGGGGCGGACGAGCAGTACTTC.

The V gene is TRBV28, the J gene TRBJ1-2; TRBD1 agrees at 7 bases. The CDR3 has 14 residues. V shed 6 bases, J shed 5 bases, and the junction held 9 bases outside the gene matches. CDR1 and CDR2 from the germline V gene are MDHEN and SYDVKM. The CDR3 loop is CASSPGQSPYGYTF. As DNA, the CDR3 is TGTGCCAGCAGCCCGGGACAGTCCCCATATGGCTACACCTTC.

The V call is TRBV9, the J call TRBJ2-7, with D perhaps matching TRBD1 (6 bases). Germline-derived CDR1 and CDR2 are SGDLS and YYNGEE. Trimming pared 0 bases from V and 6 bases from J, leaving 13 bases between. This CDR3 is built from 14 residues. CDR3: CASSVAGASAEQYF. In DNA, the CDR3 is TGTGCCAGCAGCGTAGCAGGGGCCTCGGCCGAGCAGTACTTC.

The chain is built from TRBV25-1 and TRBJ1-6; D is perhaps TRBD1 (6 bases). The CDR3 length is 14 residues. In germline, CDR1 is MGHDK, CDR2 SYGVNS. V was trimmed by 4 bases and J by 9 bases, leaving 13 bases between them. Here the CDR3 reads CASSATGRFSPLHF. The CDR3 DNA follows: TGTGCCAGCAGTGCAACAGGGCGCTTTTCACCCCTCCACTTT.

J is TRBJ1-1 and V is TRBV11-2, with TRBD1 matching over 8 bases. CDR1 and CDR2 from the germline V gene are SGHAT and FQNNGV. After removal of 0 bases from V and 1 base from J, the junction contained 4 bases not matched to a gene. The CDR3 runs to 16 residues. In DNA, the CDR3 is TGTGCCAGCAGCTTAGAGGCGACAGGGGCGAACACTGAAGCTTTCTTT. The encoded protein is CASSLEATGANTEAFF.

J is TRBJ2-2 and V is TRBV19, with TRBD2 identical over 7 bases. Germline-derived CDR1 and CDR2 are LNHDA and SQIVND (reference sequence). Germline trimming cut 7 bases from V and 9 bases from J; bases unmatched to any gene: 14. This CDR3 spans 15 amino acids. CDR3 DNA: TGTGCCAGTACCATGGGGCCTAGCGGAAATCGGGAGCTGTTTTTT. Residues: CASTMGPSGNRELFF.

The V gene is TRBV18, the J gene TRBJ2-2; 7 bases align to TRBD2. This CDR3 comprises 15 residues. Germline-derived CDR1 and CDR2 are KGHSH and LQKENI. Unmatched junction bases numbered 6, after V lost 6 bases and J lost 2 bases. The CDR3 region has the DNA TGTGCCAGCTCGCCAACTAGCGCTAACACCGGGGAGCTGTTTTTT. This codes for CASSPTSANTGELFF.

CDR3 amino acids: CASSPTDRDEQYF. Here the CDR3 DNA reads TGCGCCAGCAGCCCGACAGACAGGGACGAGCAGTACTTC. The chain recombines TRBV5-1 with TRBJ2-7, with 7 positions matching TRBD1. The CDR3 is 13 residues long. Germline V gene sequence: CDR1 SGHRS, CDR2 YFSETQ. V shed 4 bases, J shed 5 bases, and the junction held 6 bases outside the gene matches.

The CDR3, as DNA: TGTGCCAGAAGCCGGACAGGGCATGGGAACGAGCAGTACTTC. The encoded protein is CARSRTGHGNEQYF. The chain combines TRBV5-3 with TRBJ2-7; TRBD1 aligns across 8 bases. TRBV5-3 is sorted into the ORF group, with uncertain function. There are 14 residues in the CDR3. V gave up 4 bases and J gave up 5 bases; unmatched junction bases: 8.

The chain has TRBV19 and TRBJ2-3; 8 positions match TRBD1. CDR3 length: 14 residues. Germline assignment: CDR1 LNHDA and CDR2 SQIVND (reference sequence). V shed 3 bases and J 4 bases; nucleotides not matched to a gene: 3. This chain's CDR3 is CASSIGQGADTQYF. The CDR3 region has the DNA TGTGCCAGTAGTATCGGACAGGGAGCAGATACGCAGTATTTT.

The chain uses TRBV27 and TRBJ2-7; D is possibly TRBD2 (7 bases). V was trimmed by 7 bases and J by 2 bases, leaving 15 bases between them. The CDR3 is 14 amino acids. In germline, CDR1 is MNHEY, CDR2 SMNVEV (reference sequence). CDR3 in amino acids: CASTGVGGTYEQYF. CDR3 nucleotide sequence: TGTGCCAGCACAGGGGTGGGAGGGACCTACGAGCAGTACTTC.

J is TRBJ1-1 and V is TRBV7-2; D is unclear. The V gene's germline CDR1 is SGHTA and CDR2 FQGNSA. The CDR3 has 14 amino acids. Deletions cut 3 bases from V and 1 base from J, with 9 bases between. The CDR3 sequence: CASSFGRSNTEAFF. DNA of the CDR3: TGTGCCAGCAGCTTCGGCAGGTCGAACACTGAAGCTTTCTTT.

This chain uses TRBV18 with TRBJ2-3; D is uncertain. The ends were cut back, 2 bases at V and 6 bases at J, with 15 bases in the middle. Germline V gene data show CDR1 as KGHSH and CDR2 as LQKENI. This CDR3 is 15 amino acids long. The DNA of the CDR3 is TGTGCCAGCTCACCAGACATGGGCAACAGCGATACGCAGTATTTT. Amino acids: CASSPDMGNSDTQYF.

V usage is TRBV28 and J usage is TRBJ1-1; 8 positions agree with TRBD1. CDR1 MDHEN and CDR2 SYDVKM come from the germline V gene. Trimming took 6 bases from V and 5 from J; bases not matched to a gene: 11. The CDR3 spans 15 residues. The CDR3 DNA sequence: TGTGCCAGCAGGTCGCAGGGGGCCAGAGGGACTGAAGCTTTCTTT. It encodes CASRSQGARGTEAFF.

This chain connects TRBV11-1 to TRBJ2-7; no definite D call. Trimming left V 5 bases short and J 5 bases short, with 19 bases between. The CDR3 totals 15 residues. Looked up from germline, CDR1 is SGHAT and CDR2 is FQDESV (reference sequence). CDR3 protein: CASSPSLGRGNEQYF. CDR3 coding DNA: TGTGCCAGCAGCCCCTCTTTAGGTAGAGGTAACGAGCAGTACTTC.

The gene calls are TRBV6-4 and TRBJ1-1; D is uncertain. Germline-derived CDR1 and CDR2 are MRHNA and SNTAGT. The CDR3 contains 14 residues. Trimming shortened V by 6 bases and J by 3 bases, and 14 bases separated the two germline ends. DNA of the CDR3: TGTGCCAGCAGCCAGCATGGCGAGGACACTGAAGCTTTCTTT. Residues: CASSQHGEDTEAFF.

The rearrangement links TRBV28 to TRBJ2-7, with a weak D call TRBD2 (6 bases). The CDR3 totals 13 residues. V was clipped by 3 bases and J by 3 bases, with 9 bases between them. Germline values: CDR1 MDHEN, CDR2 SYDVKM. The CDR3 loop is CASSLGLGYEQYF. In DNA, the CDR3 is TGTGCCAGCAGTTTGGGACTGGGCTACGAGCAGTACTTC.

J is TRBJ1-1 and V is TRBV18, with D possibly being TRBD1 (5 bases). The germline V and J ends were trimmed by 4 bases and 5 bases, with 11 bases remaining between them. CDR3 length: 13 residues. Germline V CDR1 and CDR2: KGHSH, LQKENI. The CDR3 is CASSRGRETEAFF. In DNA, the CDR3 is TGTGCCAGCTCACGTGGCAGGGAAACTGAAGCTTTCTTT.

The gene calls are TRBV27 and TRBJ2-4, with TRBD1 as a possible D gene (6 bases). Germline V CDR1 and CDR2: MNHEY, SMNVEV (reference sequence). The CDR3 has 19 amino acids. V lost 5 bases and J lost 0, with 23 bases in between. CDR3 sequence: CASSPPTGFLSLAKNIQYF. The CDR3 coding sequence is TGTGCCAGCAGTCCTCCAACAGGGTTTCTCTCCCTAGCCAAAAACATTCAGTACTTC.

The chain combines TRBV7-8 with TRBJ2-3; tentative D call: TRBD1 (7 bases). Germline-derived CDR1 and CDR2 are SGHVS and FQNEAQ. V shed 1 base and J shed 5 bases, with 16 bases lying between them. The length of the CDR3 is 16 residues. CDR3 residues: CASSLEAGGGGDTQYF. The CDR3 nucleotides are TGTGCCAGCAGCTTAGAGGCAGGGGGAGGAGGAGATACGCAGTATTTT.

V and J are TRBV6-1 and TRBJ1-2, with 7 bases identical to TRBD1. CDR1 and CDR2 (germline): MNHNS, SASEGT. The CDR3 covers 15 residues. Losses at the gene ends were 2 bases for V and 2 bases for J; bases not matched to a gene: 5. CDR3 sequence: CASSERPGQNYGYTF. In nucleotides, the CDR3 is TGTGCCAGCAGTGAACGACCGGGACAGAACTATGGCTACACCTTC.

The chain combines TRBV7-9 with TRBJ2-3, with 8 bases matching TRBD1. This CDR3 spans 15 amino acids. The ends lost 3 bases at V and 4 bases at J; junction bases unmatched: 6. Per the germline V gene, CDR1 is SEHNR and CDR2 is FQNEAQ (reference sequence). The chain's CDR3 is CASSFPGQEADTQYF. CDR3 bases: TGTGCCAGCAGCTTCCCGGGACAGGAGGCAGATACGCAGTATTTT.

The rearrangement uses TRBV7-9 and TRBJ2-7, with 8 bases aligning to TRBD2. The CDR3 runs 15 residues. Germline V lookup: CDR1 SEHNR, CDR2 FQNEAQ (reference sequence). Trimming took 1 base from V and 3 from J; bases not matched to a gene: 5. CDR3 nucleotide sequence: TGTGCCAGCAGCTTAGATGGGACTAGGGGCTACGAGCAGTACTTC. Translation gives CASSLDGTRGYEQYF.

The rearrangement uses TRBV5-5 and TRBJ1-2; 10 positions match TRBD1. V was clipped by 7 bases and J by 4 bases; unmatched bases: 13. CDR3 length equals 16 residues. Germline loops: CDR1 SGHKS, CDR2 YYEKEE (reference sequence). The chain's CDR3 is CASSSGTGTGVYGYTF. In nucleotides, the CDR3 is TGTGCCAGCTCCTCCGGTACCGGGACAGGGGTCTATGGCTACACCTTC.

V and J are TRBV18 and TRBJ1-4, with D unresolved. Germline values: CDR1 KGHSH, CDR2 LQKENI. The CDR3 sequence is 15 residues long. Trimming cost V 2 bases and J 7 bases, with 14 bases left between them. DNA of the CDR3: TGTGCCAGCTCACCAAGCGGCGTGACCTTTGAAAAACTGTTTTTT. Its protein product is CASSPSGVTFEKLFF.

This chain connects TRBV4-1 to TRBJ1-1; TRBD1 is a possible D gene (5 bases). The CDR3 loop spans 15 amino acids. V dropped 4 bases and J dropped 4 bases, with 16 bases sitting between them. Germline lookup yields CDR1 MGHRA and CDR2 YSYEKL. CDR3 sequence: CASSLDRAGGTEAFF. In nucleotides, the CDR3 is TGCGCCAGCAGCCTGGACCGGGCGGGGGGCACTGAAGCTTTCTTT.

The chain is built from TRBV28 and TRBJ1-4; TRBD1 aligns across 7 bases. Germline V gene data show CDR1 as MDHEN and CDR2 as SYDVKM. This CDR3 has 17 amino acids. V shed 3 bases, J shed 7 bases, and the junction held 14 bases outside the gene matches. CDR3 loop: CASSLWDSLPSSEKLFF. For the CDR3, the DNA is TGTGCCAGCAGTTTGTGGGACAGTCTCCCGTCGTCTGAAAAACTGTTTTTT.